The sequence of this TCR beta chain was determined in a study of cytomegalovirus exposure and HLA in healthy donors. The study, taken as a whole, reports: Data from an earlier analysis indicated that most TCR beta V segments were productive either about 90% or about 30% of the time. In a later analysis, at a false discovery rate of 0.05, roughly 17,000 TCR beta sequences were associated with HLA alleles.

PCR involved 60 Vbeta and 13 Jbeta primers. Some clones are missing from TCRdb's copy, which holds only in-frame ones; the method was immunoSEQ multiplex PCR. The sample holds over 150,000 clones, over 65% seen once. The germline V gene encodes CDR1 SGDLS and CDR2 YYNGEE. This CDR3 comprises 13 residues. At sampling all donors were nominally healthy, likely with unrecorded immune exposures. This clone was detected a few times. Antigen: not known. At one of its ends the junction is not consistent with the germline gene, which may arise from a read error. The specimen sequenced was PBMCs. The V and J genes are TRBV9 and TRBJ2-4, with 8 positions matching TRBD2. The TCR sequence derives from a boy between 2 and 15 years old in good health and CMV-seronegative. Here the CDR3 reads CASSVDPAGVPNF. CDR3 bases: TGTGCCAGCAGCGTAGACCCAGCGGGGGTTCCGAACTTC.